A single sample gave rise to the 21 T cell receptor beta chains below, sequenced in a study of PD-1 blockade in classical Hodgkin lymphoma. Following autologous stem cell transplantation, relapse occurred in every patient, and exposure to brentuximab vedotin varied. Profiling relied on immunoSEQ multiplex PCR, and the TCRdb table lists in-frame clones only, not all of them. The profile covers about 84,000 clones, with 89% appearing a single time and about 20% taken by the ten largest. The input for sequencing was peripheral blood mononuclear cells (PBMCs), taken at baseline. The receptor set was obtained from a human donor with classical Hodgkin lymphoma.

The chain links TRBV28 to TRBJ1-1, with no clear D. Germline lookup yields CDR1 MDHEN and CDR2 SYDVKM. This CDR3 region has 13 residues. Trimming left V 5 bases short and J 1 base short, with 8 bases between. CDR3: CASSPWENTEAFF. The CDR3 coding sequence is TGTGCCAGCAGTCCCTGGGAGAACACTGAAGCTTTCTTT.

The genes are TRBV5-1 and TRBJ2-3, with no clear D. In germline, CDR1 is SGHRS, CDR2 YFSETQ. The V end lost 4 bases, the J end lost 4 bases, and 13 bases lay between the germline ends. The CDR3 totals 14 residues. CDR3 nucleotide sequence: TGCGCCAGCAGCGTCGGACCATCCCCAGATACGCAGTATTTT. Translating gives CASSVGPSPDTQYF.

This clone has just a few counts. The gene calls are TRBV6-4 and TRBJ1-5, with D uncertain. Germline V gene sequence: CDR1 MRHNA, CDR2 SNTAGT. CDR3 size: 13 residues. Trimming cost V 4 bases and J 3 bases, with 7 bases left between them. For the CDR3, the DNA is TGTGCCAGCAGTGTCGAAACCAATCAGCCCCAGCATTTT. Its protein is CASSVETNQPQHF.

The chain couples TRBV4-1 to TRBJ1-1; 8 positions match TRBD1. This CDR3 has 16 amino acids. Germline assignment: CDR1 MGHRA and CDR2 YSYEKL. Trimming removed 3 bases from V and 4 bases from J; junction bases left unmatched: 10. The CDR3 region is CASSQLVRGPGTEAFF. As DNA, the CDR3 is TGCGCCAGCAGCCAGCTAGTCAGGGGGCCGGGCACTGAAGCTTTCTTT.

This clone was detected only once. This chain uses TRBV18 with TRBJ1-2; 7 nucleotides match TRBD1. The ends lost 5 bases at V and 0 bases at J; junction bases unmatched: 12. Germline-derived CDR1 and CDR2 are KGHSH and LQKENI. This CDR3 region has 17 residues. The CDR3 bases are TGTGCCAGCTCATCCCCGGGACAGATGAAGACTAACTATGGCTACACCTTC. Protein sequence: CASSSPGQMKTNYGYTF.

The chain combines TRBV13 with TRBJ1-5; D remains ambiguous. The CDR3 consists of 13 residues. The germline CDR1 and CDR2 sequences are PRHDT and FYEKMQ (reference sequence). Between the trimmed V and J ends, which lost 5 bases and 3 bases, there was a span of 8 bases. In DNA form, the CDR3 reads TGTGCCAGCAGCCCGGGAGCCAATCAGCCCCAGCATTTT. Translation: CASSPGANQPQHF.

The chain carries TRBV30 and TRBJ1-1, with D hard to call. Trimming removed 8 bases from V and 1 base from J, with 8 bases in between. Germline loops: CDR1 GTSNPN, CDR2 SVGIG (reference sequence). The CDR3 runs 11 residues. CDR3 nucleotides: TGTGCCCTACGCCAGAACACTGAAGCTTTCTTT. Protein sequence: CALRQNTEAFF.

V gene TRBV19 combines with J gene TRBJ1-1; 9 nucleotides align to TRBD1. Germline V gene lookup returns CDR1 LNHDA and CDR2 SQIVND (reference sequence). The CDR3 sequence is 15 residues long. With V trimmed by 9 bases and J by 1 base, 9 bases remained unmatched. The CDR3 DNA follows: TGTGCCAGCAGACAGGGGGGGATAAGGAACACTGAAGCTTTCTTT. This encodes CASRQGGIRNTEAFF.

The genes are TRBV30 and TRBJ2-7, with unresolved D. Germline CDR1 and CDR2: GTSNPN and SVGIG (reference sequence). The CDR3 is made up of 11 amino acids. Trimming took 6 bases from V and 3 from J, leaving 9 bases between them. CDR3 sequence reads: CACQKIYEQYF. The CDR3 bases are TGTGCCTGCCAAAAGATCTACGAGCAGTACTTC.

Only one count was recorded for this clone. The chain employs TRBV27 and TRBJ1-5; maybe TRBD1 (5 bases). This CDR3 comprises 18 residues. Germline-derived CDR1 and CDR2 are MNHEY and SMNVEV (reference sequence). Trimming left V 6 bases short and J 6 bases short, with 27 bases between. CDR3 nucleotide sequence: TGTGCCAGCAGGCCCGACCTGGGGCAGGGTTCGGGAAGTCAGCCCCAGCATTTT. Protein: CASRPDLGQGSGSQPQHF.

The rearrangement links TRBV6-5 to TRBJ2-7; 16 bases fit TRBD2. CDR3 length: 15 residues. Germline V gene lookup returns CDR1 MNHEY and CDR2 SVGAGI. Losses at the gene ends were 6 bases for V and 9 bases for J; bases not matched to a gene: 8. CDR3 protein: CASRPGTSGRGGQYF. DNA for the CDR3: TGTGCCAGCAGACCCGGGACTAGCGGGAGGGGAGGGCAGTACTTC.

V usage is TRBV27 and J usage is TRBJ1-4, with 7 bases identical to TRBD1. Looked up from germline, CDR1 is MNHEY and CDR2 is SMNVEV (reference sequence). Trimming at V came to 6 bases and at J to 3 bases, leaving 4 bases not matched to a gene. This CDR3 comprises 14 residues. CDR3 amino acids: CASSARGPNEKLFF. CDR3 bases: TGTGCCAGCAGCGCAAGGGGGCCTAATGAAAAACTGTTTTTT.

J is TRBJ2-1 and V is TRBV11-2; 15 bases align to TRBD2. J lost 5 bases, V lost 3 bases, and 8 bases had no gene match. CDR3 length: 18 amino acids. Germline V gene lookup returns CDR1 SGHAT and CDR2 FQNNGV. CDR3: CASSLGQGLAGGDNEQFF. CDR3 sequence (DNA): TGTGCCAGCAGCTTGGGACAGGGACTAGCGGGAGGCGACAATGAGCAGTTCTTC.

This chain joins TRBV5-1 and TRBJ2-5, with 13 bases fitting TRBD2. J gave up 5 bases and V 4 bases, and 5 bases lay outside the gene matches. Germline CDR1 reads SGHRS; CDR2 reads YFSETQ. The CDR3 has 15 residues. The DNA for the CDR3 is TGCGCCAGCAGCCCGGGACTAGCGGGATCGGAGACCCAGTACTTC. Translating gives CASSPGLAGSETQYF.

The rearrangement uses TRBV2 and TRBJ2-3; no reliable D call. CDR1 is SNHLY and CDR2 is FYNNEI in the germline V gene. This CDR3 has 12 residues. V lost 3 bases to trimming and J lost 4 bases, with 5 bases between them. This chain's CDR3 is CASSDFPDTQYF. For the CDR3, the DNA is TGTGCCAGCAGTGATTTTCCAGATACGCAGTATTTT.

V and J are TRBV7-6 and TRBJ2-2; 7 bases match TRBD2. The CDR3 is 15 amino acids. V shed 1 base, J shed 3 bases, and the junction held 2 bases outside the gene matches. Germline lookup yields CDR1 SGHVS and CDR2 FNYEAQ. The DNA for the CDR3 is TGTGCCAGCAGCTTAGGGACTAGAGACACCGGGGAGCTGTTTTTT. This codes for CASSLGTRDTGELFF. Combining the CDR3 with reference TRBV7-6 and TRBJ2-2 gives the whole variable domain GAGVSQSPRYKVTKRGQDVALRCDPISGHVSLYWYRQALGQGPEFLTYFNYEAQQDKSGLPNDRFSAERPEGSISTLTIQRTEQRDSAMYRCASSLGTRDTGELFFGEGSRLTVL.

V is TRBV5-1 and J is TRBJ2-1; TRBD1 matches at 7 bases. From germline, CDR1 is SGHRS and CDR2 YFSETQ. Germline trimming cut 3 bases from V and 5 bases from J; bases unmatched to any gene: 11. This CDR3 is built from 16 residues. The CDR3 loop reads CASSWPDRALDNEQFF. The CDR3 DNA reads as TGCGCCAGCAGCTGGCCCGACAGGGCTTTGGACAATGAGCAGTTCTTC.

The chain carries TRBV4-2 and TRBJ2-6; D unresolved. The CDR3 consists of 20 residues. Germline V lookup: CDR1 LGHNA, CDR2 YNFKEQ. V shed 0 bases and J shed 0 bases, with 18 bases lying between them. The CDR3 DNA reads as TGTGCCAGCAGCCAAGATCGCAGGCTGCCACTAAGCTCTGGGGCCAACGTCCTGACTTTC. It encodes CASSQDRRLPLSSGANVLTF.

V and J are TRBV9 and TRBJ2-3, with TRBD2 identical over 13 bases. The length of the CDR3 is 18 residues. Germline V gives CDR1 SGDLS, CDR2 YYNGEE. Trimming took 3 bases from V and 0 from J; bases not matched to a gene: 7. CDR3 bases: TGTGCCAGCAGCGACGGACTAGCGGGAGCCCTCAGCACAGATACGCAGTATTTT. Its protein product is CASSDGLAGALSTDTQYF.

This sequence joins TRBV28 and TRBJ2-1; 8 bases agree with TRBD2. CDR1 is MDHEN and CDR2 is SYDVKM in the germline V gene. The CDR3 sequence is 15 residues long. Losses at the gene ends were 4 bases for V and 7 bases for J; bases not matched to a gene: 9. The CDR3 region is CASSSPAGGKNEQFF. The CDR3 DNA sequence: TGTGCCAGCAGTTCCCCCGCGGGAGGTAAGAATGAGCAGTTCTTC.

This clone came up once. The rearrangement uses TRBV15 and TRBJ2-3, with D possibly matching TRBD1 (6 bases). Germline CDR1 reads LNHNV; CDR2 reads YYDKDF (reference sequence). The CDR3 covers 15 residues. The V and J ends lost 0 bases and 3 bases respectively, with 10 bases between them. CDR3 region: CATSRERTVTDTQYF. For the CDR3, the DNA is TGTGCCACCAGCAGAGAGAGGACAGTAACAGATACGCAGTATTTT.